The rows below give T cell receptor beta chains drawn from one sample of a study of T cell responses to AZD1222 COVID-19 vaccine. Clones were sequenced by immunoSEQ multiplex PCR, and TCRdb holds only the in-frame ones, with some missing. Here the sample spans over 85,000 clones, approximately 90% being singletons. The material was peripheral blood, obtained on day 0 of AZD1222 vaccination. Receptor source: an adult in good health. The CDR3 runs from the conserved cysteine through the conserved F or W. A D gene is named only where the DNA matches it firmly. Clone size appears in some rows only: once, few, many, or a class for an expanded clone.

clone size	V gene	J gene	D gene	CDR3 DNA	CDR3 protein
-	TRBV27	TRBJ1-1	TRBD1	TGTGCCAGCAGTTTATCGCAGGGGGCCGGAGGCACTGAAGCTTTCTTT	CASSLSQGAGGTEAFF
-	TRBV15	TRBJ1-3	-	TGTGCCACCAGCAGAGACCCCTCTGGAAACACCATATATTTT	CATSRDPSGNTIYF
-	TRBV28	TRBJ2-3	TRBD2	TGTGCCAGCAGTTCCCCAGCTAGCGGGGGGAAAGATACGCAGTATTTT	CASSSPASGGKDTQYF
-	TRBV13	TRBJ2-1	TRBD2	TGTGCCAGCAGCTCGGGACTAGCGGGGCCTGGGGAGCAGTTCTTC	CASSSGLAGPGEQFF
-	TRBV7-6	TRBJ1-2	-	TGTGCCAGCAGCGTGGACGTAGGATCCAACTATGGCTACACCTTC	CASSVDVGSNYGYTF
-	TRBV5-5	TRBJ1-6	-	TGTGCCAGCAGCTTGTTATCCCCTACAGGGACTAATTCACCCCTCCACTTT	CASSLLSPTGTNSPLHF
-	TRBV11-3	TRBJ2-1	-	TGTGCCAGCCAGAGTACTGCCCTGGCAAATGAGCAGTTCTTC	CASQSTALANEQFF
-	TRBV6-5	TRBJ1-2	-	TGTGCCAGCAGGGTCAGGGAAAACTATGGCTACACCTTC	CASRVRENYGYTF
-	TRBV30	TRBJ1-1	TRBD1	TGTGCCTGGAGGAATCTGGGACAGCCCAACACTGAAGCTTTCTTT	CAWRNLGQPNTEAFF
-	TRBV7-9	TRBJ1-5	-	TGTGCCAGCAGCAGGGGGGATCAGCCCCAGCATTTT	CASSRGDQPQHF
-	TRBV6-5	TRBJ1-1	TRBD1	TGTGCCAGCAGTTGGACAGGGAGGGGGAACACTGAAGCTTTCTTT	CASSWTGRGNTEAFF
-	TRBV15	TRBJ1-1	-	TGTGCCACCAGCAGATGGATGAACACTGAAGCTTTCTTT	CATSRWMNTEAFF
-	TRBV2	TRBJ1-4	-	TGTGCCAGCAGTGGTACAGGGCTTCCTGAAAAACTGTTTTTT	CASSGTGLPEKLFF
few	TRBV19	TRBJ1-5	-	TGTGCCAGCGGGGACACCCGTCAAAAGCCCCAGCATTTT	CASGDTRQKPQHF
-	TRBV30	TRBJ1-1	-	TGTGCCTGGATTTACAGGGAGCGGAACACTGAAGCTTTCTTT	CAWIYRERNTEAFF
-	TRBV5-4	TRBJ1-3	-	TGTGCCAGCAGCCGAGGGCAGGCTAGCTCTGGAAACACCATATATTTT	CASSRGQASSGNTIYF
-	TRBV13	TRBJ2-2	-	TGTGCCAGCAGAAAGGGAGCGAACACCGGGGAGCTGTTTTTT	CASRKGANTGELFF
once	TRBV9	TRBJ1-2	TRBD1	TGTGCCAGCAGCGCGGGACAGGGCATTAACTATGGCTACACCTTC	CASSAGQGINYGYTF
-	TRBV5-5	TRBJ2-2	-	TGTGCCAGCAGCTTGGTGGCGTCAGGGGATGGCGGGGAGCTGTTTTTT	CASSLVASGDGGELFF
-	TRBV11-3	TRBJ1-5	TRBD1	TGTGCCAGCAGCTCCAGAACAGGGGAGGGCAATCAGCCCCAGCATTTT	CASSSRTGEGNQPQHF
few	TRBV3-1/TRBV3-2	TRBJ2-3	-	TGTGCCAGCAGCCATTTTTCGGCGCGTCCAGATACGCAGTATTTT	CASSHFSARPDTQYF
-	TRBV11-2	TRBJ2-7	TRBD2	TGTGCCAGCAGCTTAGATGGCGGGGGGGGGAACGAGCAGTACTTC	CASSLDGGGGNEQYF
-	TRBV2	TRBJ2-7	TRBD1	TGTGCCAGCAGGTACCGGGACAGGGGTTTCTACGAGCAGTACTTC	CASRYRDRGFYEQYF
-	TRBV2	TRBJ2-1	-	TGTGCCAGCGGAGGGGGGGGAAGCTCCTACAATGAGCAGTTCTTC	CASGGGGSSYNEQFF
-	TRBV2	TRBJ1-6	-	TGTGCCAGCGTCCGGACCGGCCCAAGCTCCTATAATTCACCCCTCCACTTT	CASVRTGPSSYNSPLHF
-	TRBV11-2	TRBJ1-5	-	TGTGCCAGCAGCTTATACGGGTACGGCAATCAGCCCCAGCATTTT	CASSLYGYGNQPQHF
-	TRBV12-3/TRBV12-4	TRBJ1-1	-	TGTGCCAGCAGCCTAAACAGGAACACTGAAGCTTTCTTT	CASSLNRNTEAFF
-	TRBV9	TRBJ2-1	-	TGTGCCAGCAGCGTGGGGGTGAAAAATGAGCAGTTCTTC	CASSVGVKNEQFF
-	TRBV7-9	TRBJ1-1	-	TGTGCCAGCAGCACCACAGGGAGGAGCACTGAAGCTTTCTTT	CASSTTGRSTEAFF
-	TRBV11-2	TRBJ2-5	TRBD2	TGTGCCAGCAGCCCCCCGGGGGGCCAAGAGACCCAGTACTTC	CASSPPGGQETQYF
once	TRBV9	TRBJ2-7	TRBD1	TGTGCCAGCAGCTTAACCGGGACAGAAACTCCCTACGAGCAGTACTTC	CASSLTGTETPYEQYF
-	TRBV7-9	TRBJ2-7	-	TGTGCCAGCAGCTTAGCCAGGGGTACTTACGAGCAGTACTTC	CASSLARGTYEQYF
-	TRBV30	TRBJ1-2	-	TGTGCCGGAGAGCTTAACTATGGCTACACCTTC	CAGELNYGYTF
-	TRBV12-3/TRBV12-4	TRBJ2-2	-	TGTGCCAGCAGTGACCAGGTCACCGGGGAGCTGTTTTTT	CASSDQVTGELFF
once	TRBV29-1	TRBJ1-1	TRBD1	TGCAGCGTCGACAGGGGGAGCGGAACTGAAGCTTTCTTT	CSVDRGSGTEAFF
-	TRBV12-3/TRBV12-4	TRBJ1-5	-	TGTGCCAGCGGGAAGGGGAACGGGCAGCCCCAGCATTTT	CASGKGNGQPQHF
-	TRBV5-8	TRBJ1-1	-	TGTGCCAGCAGCTTGAACAGGGACACTGAAGCTTTCTTT	CASSLNRDTEAFF
-	TRBV5-6	TRBJ2-7	-	TGTGCCAGCAGCGGGGACGGTAGCTCCTACGAGCAGTACTTC	CASSGDGSSYEQYF
-	TRBV28	TRBJ1-2	-	TGTGCCAGCAGTCCGACCCCTCTTACCTATGGCTACACCTTC	CASSPTPLTYGYTF
-	TRBV7-8	TRBJ1-2	TRBD1	TGTGCCAGCAGCTCGACAGGGAACTATGGCTACACCTTC	CASSSTGNYGYTF
-	TRBV28	TRBJ1-2	TRBD1	TGTGCCAGCAGTACTACGACAGGGGACTATGGCTACACCTTC	CASSTTTGDYGYTF
-	TRBV28	TRBJ1-5	TRBD1	TGTGCCAGCAGCCCACAAGACAGGGGAAACCAGCCCCAGCATTTT	CASSPQDRGNQPQHF
once	TRBV30	TRBJ1-5	TRBD1	TGTGCCTGGAGTGTGAGGGACAGGGACAATAATAGCAATCAGCCCCAGCATTTT	CAWSVRDRDNNSNQPQHF
-	TRBV11-2	TRBJ2-2	-	TGTGCCAGCAGCTTAAAAGGGTTCAACACCGGGGAGCTGTTTTTT	CASSLKGFNTGELFF
-	TRBV12-3/TRBV12-4	TRBJ1-5	-	TGTGCCGCTGCCCTGGGGGACAATCAGCCCCAGCATTTT	CAAALGDNQPQHF
-	TRBV27	TRBJ2-1	-	TGTGCCAGCAGTCACACATACAATGAGCAGTTCTTC	CASSHTYNEQFF
-	TRBV4-2	TRBJ2-7	-	TGTGCCAGCAGCCCTTATGGCACCGACTACGAGCAGTACTTC	CASSPYGTDYEQYF
-	TRBV28	TRBJ2-3	TRBD2	TGTGCCAGCACCACGGGAGGGGATACGCAGTATTTT	CASTTGGDTQYF
-	TRBV7-9	TRBJ2-5	-	TGTGCCAGCAGCTTAGCCCCCCCGGGGAAGTTCCAAGAGACCCAGTACTTC	CASSLAPPGKFQETQYF